This TCR beta chain was obtained from a study of beta chain features in type 1 diabetes. With respect to this clone: Its cognate antigen is unknown.

Study-wide results and limits: Shortening of TCRB CDR3s, moderate but significant, appeared in all four CD4+ subsets of Type 1 diabetes patients.

The CDR3 has 12 residues. From germline, CDR1 is SQVTM and CDR2 ANQGSEA. Trimming cost V 3 bases and J 7 bases; bases outside gene matches: 5. Expressed TCRB transcripts were sequenced because the isolated RNA had all been reverse transcribed beforehand. The protocol was immunoSEQ multiplex PCR, while the TCRdb copy is restricted to in-frame clones and leaves out a portion. There are tens of thousands of clones in the sample; around 60% occur only once, and 0.29% lies in the top ten. The specimen sequenced was stem cell memory CD4+ T cells from blood. This sequence was found in a woman aged 25 to 39 with type 1 diabetes. V usage is TRBV29-1 and J usage is TRBJ1-1, with 7 nucleotides matching TRBD1. The CDR3 loop is CSVDPGGGEAFF. The CDR3 DNA sequence: TGCAGCGTTGACCCAGGGGGTGGTGAAGCTTTCTTT.